A single sample is the source of the 17 T cell receptor beta chains below, sequenced in a study of PD-L1 blockade in urothelial cancer. Using immunoSEQ multiplex PCR, the repertoire was profiled, and TCRdb retains in-frame clones only, with some absent. The sample consists of 25,000 to 35,000 clones, roughly 83% of them appearing once. Time point: peripheral blood 6 weeks after treatment start. Source: PBMCs, taken around atezolizumab (anti-PD-L1) treatment. The origin of the receptors is a man between 70 and 80 years old with urothelial cancer.

V is TRBV13 and J is TRBJ1-5; TRBD1 agrees at 8 bases. The CDR3 totals 17 residues. V lost 1 base to trimming and J lost 0 bases; unmatched junction nucleotides: 5. Germline V gene data show CDR1 as PRHDT and CDR2 as FYEKMQ (reference sequence). CDR3 loop: CASSLDGTGFSNQPQHF. The CDR3 region has the DNA TGTGCCAGCAGCTTAGATGGGACAGGATTTAGCAATCAGCCCCAGCATTTT.

The V gene is TRBV11-1, the J gene TRBJ2-5; 7 nucleotides align to TRBD1. V lost 5 bases and J lost 5; bases outside the gene matches: 8. The CDR3 spans 14 residues. The germline V gene encodes CDR1 SGHAT and CDR2 FQDESV (reference sequence). The CDR3: CASSPRNRGETQYF. CDR3 bases: TGTGCCAGCAGCCCCCGAAACAGGGGTGAGACCCAGTACTTC.

This clone is medium-sized. The rearrangement uses TRBV25-1 and TRBJ1-6; D unresolved. The CDR3 totals 12 residues. CDR1 and CDR2 from the germline V gene are MGHDK and SYGVNS. V lost 9 bases and J 2 bases, leaving 5 bases between the germline ends. CDR3: CASAAYNSPLHF. The CDR3 bases are TGTGCCAGTGCGGCCTATAATTCACCCCTCCACTTT.

The chain has TRBV15 and TRBJ2-5; TRBD2 might be the D (6 bases). Germline V gene data show CDR1 as LNHNV and CDR2 as YYDKDF (reference sequence). V lost 3 bases and J lost 5, with 13 bases in between. The CDR3 consists of 14 residues. CDR3 protein: CATSRAGLPETQYF. CDR3 sequence (DNA): TGTGCCACCAGCAGGGCGGGACTCCCTGAGACCCAGTACTTC.

The table lists this clone with a few counts. The chain links TRBV29-1 to TRBJ1-2; 8 nucleotides align to TRBD1. V lost 3 bases, J lost 4 bases, and 7 bases stayed unmatched. Germline V gene lookup returns CDR1 SQVTM and CDR2 ANQGSEA. CDR3 length equals 14 residues. CDR3 loop: CSVDVPGGIYGYTF. CDR3 nucleotide sequence: TGCAGCGTTGACGTCCCAGGGGGCATCTATGGCTACACCTTC.

This clone is medium-sized within its sample. J is TRBJ2-7 and V is TRBV5-6, with 14 bases fitting TRBD2. V gave up 4 bases and J gave up 6 bases; unmatched junction bases: 9. The germline CDR1 and CDR2 sequences are SGHDT and YYEEEE. There are 16 residues in the CDR3. This CDR3 is CASSPRLAGGLREQYF. CDR3 bases: TGTGCCAGCAGCCCCCGACTAGCGGGAGGGCTCCGCGAGCAGTACTTC.

The chain carries TRBV14 and TRBJ2-2; 15 nucleotides match TRBD2. The CDR3 sequence is 22 residues long. Trimming removed 1 base from V and 0 bases from J; junction bases left unmatched: 12. From germline, CDR1 is SGHDN and CDR2 FVKESK. The CDR3 reads CASSQAPPGLAGGGANTGELFF. The DNA for the CDR3 is TGTGCCAGCAGCCAAGCTCCCCCCGGACTAGCGGGGGGGGGCGCGAACACCGGGGAGCTGTTTTTT.

The genes are TRBV6-5 and TRBJ1-2; 7 nucleotides align to TRBD1. With V trimmed by 2 bases and J by 8 bases, 11 bases remained unmatched. In germline, CDR1 is MNHEY, CDR2 SVGAGI. This CDR3 is built from 15 residues. This chain's CDR3 is CASSYEPQGLGGYTF. For the CDR3, the DNA is TGTGCCAGCAGTTACGAACCACAGGGGTTAGGCGGCTACACCTTC.

This clone was seen only a few times. The V gene is TRBV7-8, the J gene TRBJ1-4; tentatively, D is TRBD1 (5 bases). The ends were cut back, 10 bases at V and 8 bases at J, with 20 bases in the middle. The CDR3 totals 14 residues. In germline, CDR1 is SGHVS, CDR2 FQNEAQ. The CDR3, as DNA: TGTGCCACCCAGAAGGGGCAGGGTAGGGAAAAACTGTTTTTT. It codes for CATQKGQGREKLFF.

The V call is TRBV27, the J call TRBJ1-2; TRBD1 is a possible D gene (6 bases). Germline V gene lookup returns CDR1 MNHEY and CDR2 SMNVEV (reference sequence). Trimming left V 5 bases short and J 7 bases short, with 20 bases between. The CDR3 runs 15 residues. In DNA, the CDR3 is TGTGCCAGCAGTCCTCGGACAGCTTCCCCGGTTGGCTACACCTTC. Its protein is CASSPRTASPVGYTF.

The rearrangement links TRBV7-8 to TRBJ2-2; D ambiguous. Per the germline V gene, CDR1 is SGHVS and CDR2 is FQNEAQ. The CDR3 has 13 amino acids. The V end was cut by 2 bases, the J end by 6 bases, with 7 bases between. The CDR3 sequence: CASSLLQAGELFF. CDR3 nucleotide sequence: TGTGCCAGCAGCTTACTTCAGGCCGGGGAGCTGTTTTTT. Using reference TRBV7-8 and TRBJ2-2 for the parts outside the CDR3, the full variable domain is GAGVSQSPRYKVAKRGQDVALRCDPISGHVSLFWYQQALGQGPEFLTYFQNEAQLDKSGLPSDRFFAERPEGSVSTLKIQRTQQEDSAVYLCASSLLQAGELFFGEGSRLTVL.

The chain has TRBV19 and TRBJ1-1; 7 bases map to TRBD1. The CDR3 spans 13 residues. Germline CDR1 reads LNHDA; CDR2 reads SQIVND (reference sequence). Trimming at V came to 4 bases and at J to 5 bases, leaving 4 bases not matched to a gene. The DNA of the CDR3 is TGTGCCAGTAGTAGCACAGGGGAAACTGAAGCTTTCTTT. Its protein product is CASSSTGETEAFF.

V usage is TRBV5-8 and J usage is TRBJ2-5; 10 positions agree with TRBD1. The V segment lost 0 bases and the J segment 6 bases; nucleotides outside the gene matches: 5. The V gene's germline CDR1 is SGHTS and CDR2 YDEGEE. There are 15 residues in the CDR3. CDR3: CASSLGTGGRQTQYF. CDR3 coding DNA: TGTGCCAGCAGCTTGGGGACAGGGGGACGGCAGACCCAGTACTTC. Supplemented by reference TRBV5-8 and TRBJ2-5, the full variable domain reads EAGVTQSPTHLIKTRGQQATLRCSPISGHTSVYWYQQALGLGLQFLLWYDEGEERNRGNFPPRFSGRQFPNYSSELNVNALELEDSALYLCASSLGTGGRQTQYFGPGTRLLVL.

V and J are TRBV4-1 and TRBJ2-2, with 11 bases identical to TRBD2. This CDR3 comprises 18 residues. In germline, CDR1 is MGHRA, CDR2 YSYEKL. Unmatched junction bases numbered 9, after V lost 4 bases and J lost 2 bases. CDR3 coding DNA: TGCGCCAGCAGCCCTCAATCTACTAGCGGGAGTAACACCGGGGAGCTGTTTTTT. Translation: CASSPQSTSGSNTGELFF.

This chain joins TRBV4-3 and TRBJ2-3, with unresolved D. V lost 1 base and J 0 bases, leaving 11 bases between the germline ends. The CDR3 runs 16 residues. From germline, CDR1 is LGHNA and CDR2 YSLEER. This CDR3 is CASSQGPNYSTDTQYF. CDR3 coding DNA: TGCGCCAGCAGCCAAGGACCAAACTATAGCACAGATACGCAGTATTTT.

The chain uses TRBV5-1 and TRBJ2-5; 12 bases agree with TRBD1. The CDR3 runs to 17 residues. The junction had 6 bases not matched to a gene; V was cut back by 0 bases and J by 3 bases. The germline V gene has CDR1 SGHRS and CDR2 YFSETQ. This chain's CDR3 is CASSLGLGTGGEETQYF. The CDR3 DNA is TGCGCCAGCAGCTTGGGGCTCGGGACAGGGGGCGAAGAGACCCAGTACTTC.

This chain connects TRBV4-2 to TRBJ1-5, with D maybe TRBD1 (5 bases). CDR1 and CDR2 from the germline V gene are LGHNA and YNFKEQ. The CDR3 totals 15 residues. Between the trimmed V and J ends, which lost 1 base and 0 bases, there was a span of 7 bases. Here the CDR3 reads CASSQGQNSNQPQHF. Written as DNA, the CDR3 is TGTGCCAGCAGCCAAGGACAGAATAGCAATCAGCCCCAGCATTTT.